Each of the 32 T cell receptor beta chains below was sequenced from the same sample in a study of Ad26.COV2.S vaccination and SARS-CoV-2 variants. Sample treatment: 19 received Ad26.COV2.S at low or high dose, single or two shots; 5 received placebo; per-sample allocation not given. Specimen acquisition occurred on day 63 following the initial vaccine or placebo injection. The assay was immunoSEQ multiplex PCR, and TCRdb's table has in-frame clones only and misses some. This sample yields about 400,000 clones, of which approximately 90% are seen a single time; 1.5% to 2% belongs to the top ten. Sequences were derived from peripheral blood, sampled in a trial of Ad26.COV2.S vaccine versus placebo. The origin of the receptors is a person aged 18-60 years who received the Ad26.COV2.S COVID-19 vaccine or a placebo.

V usage is TRBV11-1 and J usage is TRBJ2-2; D gene ambiguous. The V gene's germline CDR1 is SGHAT and CDR2 FQDESV (reference sequence). The CDR3 is 14 amino acids. V lost 2 bases to trimming and J lost 1 base, with 5 bases between them. This CDR3 is CASSLIENTGELFF. The CDR3 nucleotides are TGTGCCAGCAGCTTAATTGAGAACACCGGGGAGCTGTTTTTT.

The chain uses TRBV5-4 and TRBJ2-4; D is perhaps TRBD2 (5 bases). Trimming left V 1 base short and J 0 bases short, with 8 bases between. Germline V gene sequence: CDR1 SGHNT, CDR2 YYREEE (reference sequence). This CDR3 has 15 amino acids. The CDR3 DNA reads TGTGCCAGCAGCTTGCGAGGACTAGCCAAAAACATTCAGTACTTC. Translation: CASSLRGLAKNIQYF.

V and J are TRBV24-1 and TRBJ2-3; D gene uncertain. The V and J ends lost 4 bases and 2 bases respectively, with 9 bases between them. CDR1 and CDR2 (germline): KGHDR, SFDVKD. The CDR3 covers 14 residues. CDR3 in amino acids: CATSERHTTDTQYF. CDR3 coding DNA: TGTGCCACCAGTGAGAGACATACCACAGATACGCAGTATTTT.

The genes are TRBV9 and TRBJ2-3; no clear D gene. Germline V gene sequence: CDR1 SGDLS, CDR2 YYNGEE. The CDR3 sequence is 12 residues long. Trimming pared 4 bases from V and 7 bases from J, leaving 10 bases between. The CDR3 reads CASSSVTYTQYF. The CDR3 DNA reads as TGTGCCAGCAGCAGCGTGACCTATACGCAGTATTTT. Looking up the rest from reference TRBV9 and TRBJ2-3 gives the full variable domain: DSGVTQTPKHLITATGQRVTLRCSPRSGDLSVYWYQQSLDQGLQFLIQYYNGEERAKGNILERFSAQQFPDLHSELNLSSLELGDSALYFCASSSVTYTQYFGPGTRLTVL.

The J gene is TRBJ1-1, the V gene TRBV20-1, with no clear D. Looked up from germline, CDR1 is DFQATT and CDR2 is SNEGSKA (reference sequence). CDR3 length: 13 amino acids. The germline V and J ends were trimmed by 3 bases and 0 bases, with 8 bases remaining between them. CDR3 DNA sequence: TGCAGTGCTAGTAGGCCGATGAACACTGAAGCTTTCTTT. Amino acid sequence: CSASRPMNTEAFF.

A single count supports this clone. The V call is TRBV9, the J call TRBJ2-2; no clear D. Per the germline V gene, CDR1 is SGDLS and CDR2 is YYNGEE. V lost 3 bases and J 0 bases, leaving 6 bases between the germline ends. CDR3 length: 14 residues. This CDR3 is CASSEETNTGELFF. CDR3 coding DNA: TGTGCCAGCAGCGAGGAGACGAACACCGGGGAGCTGTTTTTT. Together with reference TRBV9 and TRBJ2-2, the CDR3 gives the full variable domain: DSGVTQTPKHLITATGQRVTLRCSPRSGDLSVYWYQQSLDQGLQFLIQYYNGEERAKGNILERFSAQQFPDLHSELNLSSLELGDSALYFCASSEETNTGELFFGEGSRLTVL.

V and J are TRBV6-1 and TRBJ2-3; TRBD2 matches at 9 bases. The CDR3 has 17 amino acids. Germline V gene sequence: CDR1 MNHNS, CDR2 SASEGT. Germline trimming cut 0 bases from V and 1 base from J; bases unmatched to any gene: 5. The CDR3 sequence: CASSEALAGWGTDTQYF. As DNA, the CDR3 is TGTGCCAGCAGTGAAGCTCTAGCGGGATGGGGCACAGATACGCAGTATTTT.

Only one count was recorded for this clone. The chain combines TRBV5-1 with TRBJ2-7, with D maybe TRBD2 (8 bases). The V end was cut by 3 bases, the J end by 2 bases, with 15 bases between. CDR1 and CDR2 (germline): SGHRS, YFSETQ. This CDR3 comprises 15 residues. Written as DNA, the CDR3 is TGCGCCAGCAGCTCCCCGGGGGGGACAGCCTACGAGCAGTACTTC. Amino acid sequence: CASSSPGGTAYEQYF.

The V call is TRBV28, the J call TRBJ1-1; perhaps TRBD1 as D (5 bases). This CDR3 is 14 amino acids long. Germline V lookup: CDR1 MDHEN, CDR2 SYDVKM. The V end was cut by 2 bases, the J end by 3 bases, with 10 bases between. CDR3 DNA sequence: TGTGCCAGCAGTTTAGTAGACAGATACACTGAAGCTTTCTTT. This translates into CASSLVDRYTEAFF.

The genes are TRBV28 and TRBJ1-1; D might be TRBD1 (5 bases). Germline V gene data show CDR1 as MDHEN and CDR2 as SYDVKM. This CDR3 region has 14 residues. V lost 2 bases and J lost 3, with 10 bases in between. This CDR3 reads CASSLEGSDTEAFF. CDR3 nucleotides: TGTGCCAGCAGTTTAGAGGGGTCGGACACTGAAGCTTTCTTT.

This clone was counted a single time. J is TRBJ2-7 and V is TRBV19; 10 bases are a match to TRBD2. The CDR3 is 14 amino acids. Germline values: CDR1 LNHDA, CDR2 SQIVND (reference sequence). Losses at the gene ends were 6 bases for V and 8 bases for J; bases not matched to a gene: 10. The CDR3 coding sequence is TGTGCCAGTAGCCCGGGACTAGCGCTTCTCAAGCAGTACTTC. It yields the protein CASSPGLALLKQYF.

The gene calls are TRBV6-5 and TRBJ1-2, with 8 bases fitting TRBD1. The CDR3 extends over 14 amino acids. Looked up from germline, CDR1 is MNHEY and CDR2 is SVGAGI. The J segment lost 4 bases and the V segment lost 6 bases, leaving 7 bases of the junction unmatched. CDR3 loop: CASRGGQEFYGYTF. The CDR3 coding sequence is TGTGCCAGCAGGGGGGGACAGGAATTCTATGGCTACACCTTC.

J is TRBJ2-3 and V is TRBV3-1 (or the pseudogene TRBV3-2); D may be TRBD2 (6 bases). Germline V CDR1 and CDR2: LGHDT, YNNKEL (reference sequence). The CDR3 is 16 amino acids. V lost 0 bases to trimming and J lost 1 base, with 11 bases between them. The CDR3 here is CASSQDPGEGTDTQYF. The CDR3 DNA reads as TGTGCCAGCAGCCAAGATCCGGGGGAGGGCACAGATACGCAGTATTTT.

A single count supports this clone. The V and J genes are TRBV5-1 and TRBJ1-1; 9 bases align to TRBD1. The CDR3 covers 16 residues. With V trimmed by 4 bases and J by 4 bases, 11 bases remained unmatched. Germline V gene sequence: CDR1 SGHRS, CDR2 YFSETQ. CDR3 loop: CASSVLTGGAGTEAFF. The CDR3 DNA sequence: TGCGCCAGCAGCGTACTAACAGGGGGCGCTGGCACTGAAGCTTTCTTT. Filled out from reference TRBV5-1 and TRBJ1-1, the complete variable domain reads KAGVTQTPRYLIKTRGQQVTLSCSPISGHRSVSWYQQTPGQGLQFLFEYFSETQRNKGNFPGRFSGRQFSNSRSEMNVSTLELGDSALYLCASSVLTGGAGTEAFFGQGTRLTVV.

The gene calls are TRBV10-1 and TRBJ2-1; 9 nucleotides match TRBD2. The CDR3 loop spans 14 amino acids. The J segment lost 7 bases and the V segment lost 7 bases, leaving 8 bases of the junction unmatched. Germline V gene lookup returns CDR1 WNHNN and CDR2 SYGVQD (reference sequence). The chain's CDR3 is CASKIAGEGNEQFF. In DNA form, the CDR3 reads TGCGCCAGCAAAATAGCGGGAGAAGGGAATGAGCAGTTCTTC.

The CDR3, as DNA: TGTGCCAGCAGCTTATCCCACCAAGAGACCCAGTACTTC. It codes for CASSLSHQETQYF. The gene calls are TRBV7-3 and TRBJ2-5, with D unclear. CDR1 is SGHTA, CDR2 FQGTGA, per germline. V lost 2 bases, J lost 0 bases, and 4 bases lay in between. The length of the CDR3 is 13 residues.

This chain uses TRBV10-1 with TRBJ2-3; the match to TRBD2 covers 12 bases. Per the germline V gene, CDR1 is WNHNN and CDR2 is SYGVQD (reference sequence). The CDR3 spans 15 residues. Losses at the gene ends were 10 bases for V and 4 bases for J; bases not matched to a gene: 9. Here the CDR3 reads CATGGLAGRADTQYF. The DNA of the CDR3 is TGCGCCACCGGTGGACTAGCGGGACGCGCAGATACGCAGTATTTT.

The chain couples TRBV30 to TRBJ2-3; 7 nucleotides agree with TRBD2. The V and J ends lost 2 bases and 3 bases, in that order; junction bases with no gene match: 8. This CDR3 is 15 amino acids long. Germline CDR1 GTSNPN, CDR2 SVGIG (reference sequence). This chain's CDR3 is CAWSLPSGATDTQYF. CDR3 bases: TGTGCCTGGAGTCTACCTAGCGGAGCAACAGATACGCAGTATTTT.

The rearrangement joins TRBV28 to TRBJ2-3; no clear D. The CDR3 is 14 amino acids. Trimming took off 5 bases at V and 2 bases at J, with 11 bases between the two ends. The germline gives CDR1 MDHEN, CDR2 SYDVKM. The CDR3 spells CASSAMVYTDTQYF. The CDR3 nucleotides are TGTGCCAGCAGTGCCATGGTCTACACAGATACGCAGTATTTT.

The CDR3, as DNA: TGTGCCAGCAGCCTCGAGGGCAAGAACACTGAAGCTTTCTTT. Amino acids: CASSLEGKNTEAFF. This chain links TRBV6-5 with TRBJ1-1; D gene ambiguous. This CDR3 spans 14 amino acids. Trimming shortened V by 6 bases and J by 1 base, and 12 bases separated the two germline ends. Germline CDR1 is MNHEY and CDR2 is SVGAGI.

The CDR3: CASSRSGINDEQFF. For the CDR3, the DNA is TGTGCCAGCAGCCGCAGCGGGATCAACGATGAGCAGTTCTTC. The chain couples TRBV3-1 (or the pseudogene TRBV3-2) to TRBJ2-1, with 7 nucleotides matching TRBD2. This CDR3 spans 14 amino acids. V was pared by 4 bases and J by 8 bases, with 8 bases of the junction left unmatched. CDR1 and CDR2 (germline): LGHDT, YNNKEL (reference sequence).

CDR3 amino acids: CASSIGLAGGSTDTQYF. As DNA, the CDR3 is TGTGCCAGCAGTATCGGACTAGCGGGAGGTAGCACAGATACGCAGTATTTT. The J gene is TRBJ2-3, the V gene TRBV28; TRBD2 matches 14 bases. The germline V gene encodes CDR1 MDHEN and CDR2 SYDVKM. V was pared by 5 bases and J by 0 bases, with 4 bases of the junction left unmatched. The CDR3 is made up of 17 amino acids.

The chain recombines TRBV6-2 or TRBV6-3 with TRBJ2-7; 10 bases match TRBD2. The CDR3 is 16 amino acids. Germline V gives CDR1 MNHEY, CDR2 SVGEGT. V lost 3 bases and J lost 0; bases outside the gene matches: 5. CDR3 amino acids: CASSYASGRRSYEQYF. CDR3 DNA sequence: TGTGCCAGCAGTTATGCTAGCGGGAGACGCTCCTACGAGCAGTACTTC.

V gene TRBV5-4 combines with J gene TRBJ2-1; 9 bases align to TRBD2. Germline lookup yields CDR1 SGHNT and CDR2 YYREEE (reference sequence). The CDR3 runs to 16 residues. The J segment lost 4 bases and the V segment lost 4 bases, leaving 9 bases of the junction unmatched. CDR3 amino acids: CASSTPGLAIYNEQFF. The CDR3 bases are TGTGCCAGCAGCACACCCGGACTAGCGATATACAATGAGCAGTTCTTC.

The chain has TRBV7-8 and TRBJ1-5, with TRBD1 matching over 12 bases. Trimming removed 5 bases from V and 3 bases from J; junction bases left unmatched: 5. This CDR3 region has 16 residues. CDR1 and CDR2 (germline): SGHVS, FQNEAQ. CDR3 loop: CASSPGTGGDNQPQHF. For the CDR3, the DNA is TGTGCCAGCAGCCCCGGGACAGGGGGCGACAATCAGCCCCAGCATTTT.

This chain links TRBV7-2 with TRBJ1-2; D might be TRBD1 (6 bases). The CDR3 extends over 14 amino acids. Germline CDR1 reads SGHTA; CDR2 reads FQGNSA. The V end lost 6 bases, the J end lost 4 bases, and 15 bases lay between the germline ends. Written as DNA, the CDR3 is TGTGCCAGCAGGATGAGGGGGGCCGGCTATGGCTACACCTTC. Its protein product is CASRMRGAGYGYTF.

The chain combines TRBV20-1 with TRBJ1-2; a possible D gene is TRBD1 (5 bases). The V end was cut by 6 bases, the J end by 4 bases, with 9 bases between. The CDR3 spans 11 residues. Per the germline V gene, CDR1 is DFQATT and CDR2 is SNEGSKA (reference sequence). The CDR3 spells CSATGPYGYTF. CDR3 nucleotide sequence: TGCAGTGCAACGGGACCCTATGGCTACACCTTC.

This clone appeared a single time. V gene TRBV18 combines with J gene TRBJ2-6; no firm D call. The length of the CDR3 is 14 residues. Germline V lookup: CDR1 KGHSH, CDR2 LQKENI. V was shortened by 2 bases and J by 4 bases, with 6 bases between the two germline ends. The chain's CDR3 is CASSPNPGANVLTF. CDR3 sequence (DNA): TGTGCCAGCTCACCAAATCCCGGGGCCAACGTCCTGACTTTC.

This chain links TRBV9 with TRBJ2-7, with D tentatively TRBD1 or TRBD2 (7 bases each). This CDR3 comprises 15 residues. Germline V gene sequence: CDR1 SGDLS, CDR2 YYNGEE. V was shortened by 2 bases and J by 2 bases, with 14 bases between the two germline ends. The CDR3 here is CASSVGGRGPYEQYF. For the CDR3, the DNA is TGTGCCAGCAGCGTTGGTGGGAGGGGGCCCTACGAGCAGTACTTC.

V gene TRBV28 combines with J gene TRBJ2-7; D call uncertain. In germline, CDR1 is MDHEN, CDR2 SYDVKM. The CDR3 contains 12 residues. V lost 8 bases and J 3 bases, leaving 11 bases between the germline ends. This CDR3 is CASGRTDYEQYF. The CDR3 region has the DNA TGTGCCAGCGGCCGGACGGACTACGAGCAGTACTTC. Together with reference TRBV28 and TRBJ2-7, the CDR3 gives the full variable domain: DVKVTQSSRYLVKRTGEKVFLECVQDMDHENMFWYRQDPGLGLRLIYFSYDVKMKEKGDIPEGYSVSREKKERFSLILESASTNQTSMYLCASGRTDYEQYFGPGTRLTVT.

The CDR3 bases are TGCGCCAGCAGCCTGGTTAACAATGAGCAGTTCTTC. Translation: CASSLVNNEQFF. The chain employs TRBV5-1 and TRBJ2-1; the D is unclear. The germline V gene encodes CDR1 SGHRS and CDR2 YFSETQ. This CDR3 is built from 12 residues. V dropped 4 bases and J dropped 5 bases, with 7 bases sitting between them.

The chain links TRBV14 to TRBJ2-5; 11 bases fit TRBD2. Germline V lookup: CDR1 SGHDN, CDR2 FVKESK. The CDR3 consists of 17 residues. Trimming cost V 3 bases and J 5 bases; bases outside gene matches: 11. The CDR3 bases are TGTGCCAGCAGCCATCATAGACTAGCGGGGCAGTCGGAGACCCAGTACTTC. Translated: CASSHHRLAGQSETQYF.